This is a list of T cell receptor beta chains from one sample in a study of shared clonotypes between healthy human individuals. Assay used: immunoSEQ multiplex PCR; TCRdb lists only in-frame clones, some missing. The repertoire holds some 800,000 clones, with nearly 95% as singletons. The specimen sequenced was naive CD8+ T cells sorted from blood. These receptors were taken from a man under 40 in good health. The CDR3 runs from the conserved cysteine through the conserved F or W. A D gene is named only where the DNA matches it firmly. Some rows have no size entry. The others give once, few or many, or a class for an expanded clone.

V gene	clone size	D gene	CDR3 length	J gene	CDR3 protein	CDR3 DNA
TRBV28	.	.	14	TRBJ2-7	CASTLERGLYEQYF	TGTGCCAGCACCTTAGAGAGGGGCCTCTACGAGCAGTACTTC
TRBV10-2	.	TRBD2	13	TRBJ2-7	CATGLARSYEQYF	TGCGCCACCGGACTAGCGCGCTCCTACGAGCAGTACTTC
TRBV15	.	.	15	TRBJ2-1	CATSDQRGPYNEQFF	TGTGCCACCAGCGACCAACGGGGACCTTACAATGAGCAGTTCTTC
TRBV10-2	.	TRBD2	16	TRBJ2-5	CASSEPWTSGRETQYF	TGCGCCAGCAGTGAGCCCTGGACTAGCGGGAGAGAGACCCAGTACTTC
TRBV5-6	.	.	11	TRBJ2-1	CASSYRNEQFF	TGTGCCAGCAGCTACAGGAATGAGCAGTTCTTC
TRBV15	.	TRBD1	14	TRBJ2-7	CATSRFPGGDEQYF	TGTGCCACCAGCAGATTTCCAGGGGGCGACGAGCAGTACTTC
TRBV29-1	.	.	16	TRBJ2-6	CSVYYWLDSGANVLTF	TGCAGCGTGTACTATTGGCTCGACTCTGGGGCCAACGTCCTGACTTTC
TRBV4-1	.	.	11	TRBJ2-5	CASSHPETQYF	TGCGCCAGCAGCCACCCTGAGACCCAGTACTTC
TRBV28	.	TRBD1	17	TRBJ1-1	CASSYAGQGDRYTEAFF	TGTGCCAGCAGTTACGCGGGACAGGGCGATCGGTACACTGAAGCTTTCTTT
TRBV19	.	TRBD1	14	TRBJ2-7	CASSLTGGSYEQYF	TGTGCCAGTTCGTTAACAGGGGGATCCTACGAGCAGTACTTC
TRBV9	once	TRBD1	15	TRBJ2-1	CASSVEGQHYNEQFF	TGTGCCAGCAGCGTAGAGGGACAGCACTACAATGAGCAGTTCTTC
TRBV30	.	.	16	TRBJ2-3	CAWSVPARVATDTQYF	TGTGCCTGGAGTGTACCGGCCAGGGTCGCTACAGATACGCAGTATTTT
TRBV27	.	TRBD2	15	TRBJ2-1	CASIPGTSGSNEQFF	TGTGCCAGCATCCCCGGGACTAGCGGGAGCAATGAGCAGTTCTTC
TRBV7-8	.	TRBD2	17	TRBJ2-7	CASSLALSGGGGYEQYF	TGTGCCAGCAGCTTAGCGCTTTCGGGAGGTGGTGGGTACGAGCAGTACTTC
TRBV4-3	.	.	15	TRBJ1-2	CASSQDSSTIYGYTF	TGCGCCAGCAGCCAAGATTCCTCCACGATCTATGGCTACACCTTC
TRBV7-9	.	.	14	TRBJ2-3	CASSLALGTDTQYF	TGTGCCAGCAGCTTAGCGTTGGGCACAGATACGCAGTATTTT
TRBV5-6	.	TRBD1	14	TRBJ2-7	CASSSGQSSYEQYF	TGTGCCAGCTCCTCGGGACAGAGCTCCTACGAGCAGTACTTC
TRBV10-2	.	TRBD1	16	TRBJ1-1	CASSRTGGPVNTEAFF	TGCGCCAGCAGTAGGACAGGGGGACCGGTGAACACTGAAGCTTTCTTT
TRBV28	.	.	15	TRBJ2-7	CASSSHQHGTYEQYF	TGTGCCAGCAGTTCCCACCAACACGGGACCTACGAGCAGTACTTC
TRBV11-3	once	.	14	TRBJ2-7	CASSLRDRSYEQYF	TGTGCCAGCAGCTTAAGGGATCGGTCTTACGAGCAGTACTTC
TRBV7-9	.	.	15	TRBJ1-2	CASSLEGSQGYGYTF	TGTGCCAGCAGCTTAGAAGGTTCCCAGGGATATGGCTACACCTTC
TRBV28	few	TRBD1	14	TRBJ2-2	CASSRQGVGGELFF	TGTGCCAGCAGTCGACAGGGGGTTGGCGGGGAGCTGTTTTTT
TRBV11-2	.	TRBD1	14	TRBJ2-7	CASSSGQGIYEQYF	TGTGCCAGCAGCTCCGGACAGGGGATCTACGAGCAGTACTTC
TRBV14	.	.	18	TRBJ2-3	CASSQDPTGDIYTDTQYF	TGTGCCAGCAGCCAAGATCCTACGGGAGATATATACACAGATACGCAGTATTTT
TRBV10-1	few	.	13	TRBJ2-7	CASSEGIPYEQYF	TGCGCCAGCAGTGAGGGAATCCCCTACGAGCAGTACTTC
TRBV6-6	.	TRBD2	15	TRBJ2-1	CASSSYSGNYNEQFF	TGTGCCAGCAGTTCGTATAGCGGGAACTACAATGAGCAGTTCTTC
TRBV9	.	.	14	TRBJ1-4	CASSVGGEGEKLFF	TGTGCCAGCAGCGTAGGGGGCGAGGGGGAAAAACTGTTTTTT
TRBV30	.	.	11	TRBJ1-1	CAWEGTTEAFF	TGTGCCTGGGAGGGGACCACTGAAGCTTTCTTT
TRBV27	.	TRBD2	15	TRBJ2-1	CASSFFLAGTNEQFF	TGTGCCAGCAGTTTTTTTCTAGCGGGTACGAATGAGCAGTTCTTC
TRBV10-3	few	.	11	TRBJ1-4	CAIRDNEKLFF	TGTGCCATCAGGGACAACGAAAAACTGTTTTTT
TRBV6-1	.	.	15	TRBJ2-7	CASSEAGQFPYEQYF	TGTGCCAGCAGTGAAGCAGGACAGTTCCCCTACGAGCAGTACTTC
TRBV15	.	.	15	TRBJ2-7	CATSRVGESSYEQYF	TGTGCCACCAGCAGAGTTGGGGAAAGCTCCTACGAGCAGTACTTC
TRBV30	.	.	15	TRBJ2-3	CAWTLGTLSTDTQYF	TGTGCCTGGACTTTGGGGACACTGAGCACAGATACGCAGTATTTT
TRBV10-2	.	TRBD2	12	TRBJ2-7	CASGTSNYEQYF	TGCGCCAGCGGGACTAGCAACTACGAGCAGTACTTC
TRBV5-1	.	.	16	TRBJ2-3	CASSPWGGTSTDTQYF	TGCGCCAGCAGCCCGTGGGGCGGAACTAGCACAGATACGCAGTATTTT
TRBV7-8	few	.	16	TRBJ2-7	CASSLDTGTALDEQYF	TGTGCCAGCAGCTTAGATACCGGAACAGCGCTTGACGAGCAGTACTTC
TRBV4-3	.	.	15	TRBJ2-5	CASSQGLSGLETQYF	TGCGCCAGCAGCCAAGGGCTATCAGGGTTAGAGACCCAGTACTTC
TRBV7-9	.	.	14	TRBJ2-1	CASSPRAPDTEQFF	TGTGCCAGCAGCCCAAGGGCACCGGACACTGAGCAGTTCTTC
TRBV6-5	.	.	15	TRBJ2-1	CASSLISNSYNEQFF	TGTGCCAGCAGTCTTATCTCGAACTCCTACAATGAGCAGTTCTTC
TRBV4-2	.	.	14	TRBJ2-7	CASSHIANSYEQYF	TGTGCCAGCAGCCATATAGCAAACTCCTACGAGCAGTACTTC
TRBV9	.	.	14	TRBJ1-2	CASSVGGRNYGYTF	TGTGCCAGCAGCGTAGGCGGGAGGAACTATGGCTACACCTTC
TRBV27	.	TRBD2	18	TRBJ2-7	CASTKIKTPGLAVTEQYF	TGTGCCAGCACCAAAATAAAAACCCCGGGACTAGCTGTGACCGAGCAGTACTTC
TRBV29-1	.	.	14	TRBJ1-4	CSGGDTSAGEKLLF	TGCAGCGGGGGGGACACCTCCGCAGGGGAAAAACTGCTTTTT
TRBV5-4	.	.	16	TRBJ1-1	CASSWAPGAVDTEAFF	TGTGCCAGCAGCTGGGCCCCGGGTGCGGTGGACACTGAAGCTTTCTTT
TRBV7-2	.	.	14	TRBJ1-1	CASSLGGSHTEAFF	TGTGCCAGCAGCTTAGGAGGCAGCCACACTGAAGCTTTCTTT
TRBV25-1	.	TRBD1	15	TRBJ1-4	CASSDFDRVGEKLFF	TGTGCCAGCAGTGACTTTGACAGGGTTGGAGAAAAACTGTTTTTT
TRBV10-3	.	TRBD1	14	TRBJ1-5	CAISDDRGDQPQHF	TGTGCCATCAGTGATGACAGGGGAGATCAGCCCCAGCATTTT
TRBV7-9	.	TRBD1	14	TRBJ2-7	CASSLSGTAYEQYF	TGTGCCAGCAGCTTGTCCGGGACAGCCTACGAGCAGTACTTC
TRBV28	.	.	13	TRBJ1-4	CASSLLLEGKLFF	TGTGCCAGCAGTTTATTACTGGAAGGAAAACTGTTTTTT
TRBV7-2	.	.	15	TRBJ2-1	CASSRSGFTYNEQFF	TGTGCCAGCAGCCGAAGCGGATTTACCTACAATGAGCAGTTCTTC
TRBV9	once	TRBD2	15	TRBJ2-3	CASNPSGSLTDTQYF	TGTGCCAGCAATCCCAGCGGGAGCCTCACAGATACGCAGTATTTT
TRBV7-6	once	.	13	TRBJ2-7	CASSRELGYEQYF	TGTGCCAGCAGCAGAGAACTAGGTTACGAGCAGTACTTC
TRBV10-3	.	.	14	TRBJ2-2	CAISGGEYPGELFF	TGTGCCATCAGTGGTGGAGAATATCCCGGGGAGCTGTTTTTT
TRBV28	.	.	15	TRBJ1-2	CASSSSMGAYYGYTF	TGTGCCAGCAGTTCCTCAATGGGAGCTTACTATGGCTACACCTTC